This T cell receptor (beta chain) was recovered during a study of T cells after yellow fever vaccination. Via MiXCR, TCRdb re-called the 5' RACE reads, giving one row per CDR3 protein. The data show approximately 550,000 distinct CDR3 sequences, 19% seen once. A few counts support this clonotype. Sequences were derived from PBMCs, sampled 15 days after the yellow fever booster vaccination. The receptor's source is a man aged 25 to 40 who received the YFV17D yellow fever vaccine.

Here the CDR3 reads CASSLGFPSPLHF. CDR3 nucleotides: TGTGCCAGCAGTTTAGGTTTCCCGTCACCCCTCCACTTT. This chain uses TRBV12-3 or TRBV12-4 with TRBJ1-6; D ambiguous. Trimming shortened V by 1 base and J by 10 bases, and 8 bases separated the two germline ends. CDR3 length: 13 residues.